This entry lists 32 T cell receptor beta chains sequenced from one sample in a study of CD4+ T cells in melanoma. The table came from immunoSEQ multiplex PCR; TCRdb's copy has only in-frame clones and leaves some out. There are 10,000 or so clones in the sample; approximately 68% occur only once, and 11% to 15% lies in the top ten. The specimen was cells from a culture (not recorded whether cultured in vitro). The receptors originated from a human donor with melanoma.

The chain uses TRBV6-6 and TRBJ1-4; D is unresolved. Trimming shortened V by 9 bases and J by 5 bases, and 19 bases separated the two germline ends. Germline V lookup: CDR1 MNHNY, CDR2 SVGAGI (reference sequence). The CDR3 runs 15 residues. The CDR3 reads CAREPSGCGNEKLFF. The CDR3 DNA reads TGTGCCAGGGAGCCGTCGGGCTGCGGAAATGAAAAACTGTTTTTT.

This rearrangement joins TRBV10-3 to TRBJ2-5, with D tentatively TRBD1 (5 bases). Trimming took off 7 bases at V and 4 bases at J, with 13 bases between the two ends. The length of the CDR3 is 13 residues. Germline CDR1 ENHRY, CDR2 SYGVKD. The CDR3 here is CAIKRGTGETQYF. CDR3 DNA sequence: TGTGCCATCAAAAGGGGAACAGGAGAGACCCAGTACTTC.

The chain combines TRBV7-8 with TRBJ2-7, with D tentatively TRBD1 (7 bases). The CDR3 runs to 17 residues. V lost 1 base, J lost 6 bases, and 22 bases lay in between. Germline CDR1 SGHVS, CDR2 FQNEAQ. CDR3 protein: CASSLGGGRVGGSEQYF. The CDR3 DNA is TGTGCCAGCAGCTTAGGAGGGGGCAGGGTCGGGGGATCCGAGCAGTACTTC.

This clone was seen just once. The chain is built from TRBV5-1 and TRBJ2-1; unclear D gene. The V end lost 1 base, the J end lost 5 bases, and 10 bases lay between the germline ends. This CDR3 is built from 14 residues. Looked up from germline, CDR1 is SGHRS and CDR2 is YFSETQ. The chain's CDR3 is CASSLKGRNNEQFF. The CDR3 bases are TGCGCCAGCAGCTTGAAAGGCCGAAACAATGAGCAGTTCTTC.

The rearrangement links TRBV5-3 to TRBJ1-4, with D hard to call. TRBV5-3 is designated an ORF whose function remains uncertain. The CDR3 has 14 residues. Trimming removed 0 bases from V and 4 bases from J, with 7 bases in between. The CDR3 bases are TGTGCCAGAAGCTTGGGGCAGAGTAATGAAAAACTGTTTTTT. Amino acid sequence: CARSLGQSNEKLFF.

The rearrangement joins TRBV25-1 to TRBJ1-2; D is unresolved. Trimming left V 2 bases short and J 2 bases short, with 3 bases between. Germline lookup yields CDR1 MGHDK and CDR2 SYGVNS. The CDR3 runs 12 residues. The DNA for the CDR3 is TGTGCCAGCAGTGAAGGAAACTATGGCTACACCTTC. Translating it yields CASSEGNYGYTF.

This chain links TRBV7-9 with TRBJ2-2; 7 bases map to TRBD2. Germline CDR1 and CDR2: SEHNR and FQNEAQ (reference sequence). V lost 3 bases, J lost 1 base, and 8 bases stayed unmatched. CDR3 length: 17 residues. The CDR3 sequence: CASSFRGGALNTGELFF. As DNA, the CDR3 is TGTGCCAGCAGCTTCCGGGGAGGGGCCTTGAACACCGGGGAGCTGTTTTTT.

This sequence joins TRBV7-8 and TRBJ1-2; 8 nucleotides align to TRBD1. V was clipped by 2 bases and J by 13 bases; unmatched bases: 9. Germline V gene lookup returns CDR1 SGHVS and CDR2 FQNEAQ. CDR3 size: 13 residues. This CDR3 reads CASSLFEGQALTF. The CDR3, as DNA: TGTGCCAGCAGCTTATTTGAGGGACAGGCGCTCACCTTC.

V is TRBV7-2 and J is TRBJ2-7, with a possible D match to TRBD1 (5 bases). CDR1 and CDR2 from the germline V gene are SGHTA and FQGNSA. Deletions cut 1 base from V and 2 bases from J, with 12 bases between. This CDR3 contains 15 residues. The CDR3 sequence is CASSLVYTGAYEQYF. Here the CDR3 DNA reads TGTGCCAGCAGCTTAGTTTATACAGGAGCCTACGAGCAGTACTTC.

The chain uses TRBV18 and TRBJ1-4; D remains ambiguous. Germline V gene sequence: CDR1 KGHSH, CDR2 LQKENI. V was pared by 3 bases and J by 0 bases, with 8 bases between. The CDR3 covers 15 residues. The CDR3 DNA reads TGTGCCAGCTCACCCAGTGCCGCAACTAATGAAAAACTGTTTTTT. It translates to CASSPSAATNEKLFF.

The chain links TRBV10-1 to TRBJ2-3; D gene uncertain. With 4 bases removed from V and 2 bases from J, the gap between germline ends came to 7 bases. This CDR3 region has 13 residues. Germline V gives CDR1 WNHNN, CDR2 SYGVQD (reference sequence). The CDR3: CASSVVVTDTQYF. CDR3 bases: TGCGCCAGCAGTGTGGTAGTCACAGATACGCAGTATTTT.

This clone showed up just a few times. Here the CDR3 reads CASSQFSVETNEKLFF. The CDR3 coding sequence is TGCGCCAGCAGCCAATTCTCGGTGGAGACCAATGAAAAACTGTTTTTT. The chain couples TRBV4-1 to TRBJ1-4; D is undetermined. Germline CDR1 MGHRA, CDR2 YSYEKL. This CDR3 spans 16 amino acids. Trimming took 2 bases from V and 5 from J, leaving 15 bases between them.

The chain combines TRBV5-1 with TRBJ1-2; a possible D gene is TRBD1 (6 bases). There are 16 residues in the CDR3. With 0 bases removed from V and 8 bases from J, the gap between germline ends came to 20 bases. The germline CDR1 and CDR2 sequences are SGHRS and YFSETQ. The CDR3: CASSLAPERGTAGYTF. As DNA, the CDR3 is TGCGCCAGCAGCTTGGCTCCCGAAAGGGGGACCGCCGGCTACACCTTC.

V gene TRBV6-1 combines with J gene TRBJ2-1; D gene uncertain. The germline V gene encodes CDR1 MNHNS and CDR2 SASEGT. Trimming took off 2 bases at V and 7 bases at J, with 15 bases between the two ends. The CDR3 has 15 amino acids. This chain's CDR3 is CASSELPTSPNEQFF. The CDR3 DNA follows: TGTGCCAGCAGTGAATTACCAACCTCGCCGAATGAGCAGTTCTTC.

The V gene is TRBV7-3, the J gene TRBJ2-3; no reliable D call. Trimming shortened V by 5 bases and J by 0 bases, and 12 bases separated the two germline ends. Germline loops: CDR1 SGHTA, CDR2 FQGTGA. This CDR3 region has 15 residues. The DNA of the CDR3 is TGTGCCAGCAGCCTGGGGATTACGAGCACAGATACGCAGTATTTT. Encoded protein: CASSLGITSTDTQYF.

The chain is built from TRBV11-2 and TRBJ1-2; 9 bases agree with TRBD1. The germline V gene has CDR1 SGHAT and CDR2 FQNNGV. The CDR3 is made up of 14 amino acids. With 5 bases clipped from V and 3 bases from J, the junction kept 4 bases outside the gene matches. CDR3 nucleotides: TGTGCCAGCAGCGCGACAGGGGGGCACTATGGCTACACCTTC. Translated, it gives CASSATGGHYGYTF. Complete variable domain (other parts from reference TRBV11-2 and TRBJ1-2): EAGVAQSPRYKIIEKRQSVAFWCNPISGHATLYWYQQILGQGPKLLIQFQNNGVVDDSQLPKDRFSAERLKGVDSTLKIQPAKLEDSAVYLCASSATGGHYGYTFGSGTRLTVV.

The genes are TRBV23-1 and TRBJ2-2, with 7 bases identical to TRBD1. TRBV23-1 is placed among ORFs of uncertain function. The CDR3 is made up of 18 amino acids. The V segment lost 4 bases and the J segment 4 bases; nucleotides outside the gene matches: 15. The CDR3 bases are TGCGCCAGCAGTCCCCGAGACAGGGAGAATCTGGGCACCGGGGAGCTGTTTTTT. Protein product: CASSPRDRENLGTGELFF.

This clone showed up just once. V is TRBV30 and J is TRBJ2-1; TRBD2 aligns across 7 bases. CDR3 length equals 12 residues. Germline assignment: CDR1 GTSNPN and CDR2 SVGIG (reference sequence). V dropped 3 bases and J dropped 7; count of bases not matched to a gene: 3. The CDR3 nucleotides are TGTGCCTGGAGCGGACTAGTAAATGAGCAGTTCTTC. Translation: CAWSGLVNEQFF.

A few counts support this clone. The chain has TRBV10-3 and TRBJ1-3; D is undetermined. Between the trimmed V and J ends, which lost 9 bases and 1 base, there was a span of 4 bases. CDR3 size: 11 residues. Germline V gives CDR1 ENHRY, CDR2 SYGVKD. CDR3 nucleotide sequence: TGTGCCATAGGTTCTGGAAACACCATATATTTT. It encodes CAIGSGNTIYF.

In its sample, this clone was seen a few times. The V gene is TRBV7-9, the J gene TRBJ1-6; D is unresolved. The length of the CDR3 is 14 residues. Per germline, CDR1 SEHNR and CDR2 FQNEAQ (reference sequence). Between the trimmed V and J ends, which lost 4 bases and 5 bases, there was a span of 9 bases. CDR3 bases: TGTGCCAGCAGCTCCCCCCTCGATAATTCACCCCTCCACTTT. It specifies CASSSPLDNSPLHF.

This rearrangement joins TRBV7-6 to TRBJ1-2; perhaps TRBD1 as D (6 bases). V lost 5 bases to trimming and J lost 0 bases, with 19 bases between them. Looked up from germline, CDR1 is SGHVS and CDR2 is FNYEAQ. This CDR3 has 17 residues. The CDR3 DNA is TGTGCCAGCAGCCCCGGGACATGGCGCCTTACTAACTATGGCTACACCTTC. This gives the protein CASSPGTWRLTNYGYTF.

The chain has TRBV6-5 and TRBJ1-3, with D tentatively TRBD1 (6 bases). V was shortened by 6 bases and J by 1 base, with 10 bases between the two germline ends. The length of the CDR3 is 14 residues. CDR1 is MNHEY, CDR2 SVGAGI, per germline. The CDR3 sequence is CASRPTGSGNTIYF. The CDR3, as DNA: TGTGCCAGCAGGCCGACAGGTTCTGGAAACACCATATATTTT.

V is TRBV7-8 and J is TRBJ2-5, with 7 nucleotides matching TRBD2. V was clipped by 3 bases and J by 3 bases; unmatched bases: 10. Germline-derived CDR1 and CDR2 are SGHVS and FQNEAQ. The CDR3 loop spans 16 amino acids. The CDR3: CASSFSLRETKETQYF. CDR3 in DNA: TGTGCCAGCAGCTTTAGTCTGCGGGAGACGAAAGAGACCCAGTACTTC.

V usage is TRBV28 and J usage is TRBJ2-1; possible D gene TRBD1, 6 bases. The CDR3 is 13 amino acids. Trimming pared 5 bases from V and 12 bases from J, leaving 17 bases between. Germline V gene lookup returns CDR1 MDHEN and CDR2 SYDVKM. The CDR3 sequence is CASSNRLQGMQFF. The DNA for the CDR3 is TGTGCCAGCAGTAATCGACTTCAGGGGATGCAGTTCTTC.

The sample holds a few counts of this clone. The chain joins TRBV6-4 to TRBJ1-2; TRBD1 matches 8 bases. After removal of 3 bases from V and 7 bases from J, the junction contained 4 bases not matched to a gene. Germline lookup yields CDR1 MRHNA and CDR2 SNTAGT. CDR3 length: 13 amino acids. DNA of the CDR3: TGTGCCAGCAGTGAATCGACAGGGGTTGGCTACACCTTC. Translated: CASSESTGVGYTF.

The chain links TRBV5-4 to TRBJ2-3; TRBD2 might be the D (6 bases). Germline assignment: CDR1 SGHNT and CDR2 YYREEE (reference sequence). CDR3 size: 17 residues. The V and J ends lost 1 base and 2 bases respectively, with 17 bases between them. The DNA for the CDR3 is TGTGCCAGCAGCTTGAGTTTCTTGGCGGGGACCACAGATACGCAGTATTTT. It encodes CASSLSFLAGTTDTQYF.

This chain links TRBV11-2 with TRBJ2-1, with 10 positions matching TRBD2. CDR1 and CDR2 (germline): SGHAT, FQNNGV. This CDR3 is built from 16 residues. J was trimmed by 3 bases and V by 5 bases; bases with no gene match: 7. The CDR3: CASSAPSGGVYNEQFF. The CDR3 DNA reads as TGTGCCAGCAGCGCCCCTAGCGGGGGCGTCTACAATGAGCAGTTCTTC. The full variable domain, rest sourced from reference TRBV11-2 and TRBJ2-1, is EAGVAQSPRYKIIEKRQSVAFWCNPISGHATLYWYQQILGQGPKLLIQFQNNGVVDDSQLPKDRFSAERLKGVDSTLKIQPAKLEDSAVYLCASSAPSGGVYNEQFFGPGTRLTVL.

The chain joins TRBV19 to TRBJ1-5; D uncertain. From germline, CDR1 is LNHDA and CDR2 SQIVND (reference sequence). V lost 6 bases and J lost 2, with 17 bases in between. The CDR3 sequence is 16 residues long. CDR3 in DNA: TGTGCCAGTAGCGACGGGCCACTCTTGCGCAATCAGCCCCAGCATTTT. Translating it yields CASSDGPLLRNQPQHF. Using reference TRBV19 and TRBJ1-5 for the parts outside the CDR3, the full variable domain is DGGITQSPKYLFRKEGQNVTLSCEQNLNHDAMYWYRQDPGQGLRLIYYSQIVNDFQKGDIAEGYSVSREKKESFPLTVTSAQKNPTAFYLCASSDGPLLRNQPQHFGDGTRLSIL.

This clone was detected a few times. The chain is built from TRBV7-8 and TRBJ1-4, with 7 nucleotides matching TRBD1. Germline values: CDR1 SGHVS, CDR2 FQNEAQ. The V segment lost 5 bases and the J segment 4 bases; nucleotides outside the gene matches: 4. This CDR3 spans 14 amino acids. The chain's CDR3 is CASSPGQLNEKLFF. In nucleotides, the CDR3 is TGTGCCAGCAGCCCGGGACAGCTTAATGAAAAACTGTTTTTT.

CDR3 sequence: CASRIRSGTGELFF. DNA of the CDR3: TGTGCCAGCAGGATAAGGAGTGGCACCGGGGAGCTGTTTTTT. The chain is built from TRBV2 and TRBJ2-2, with D uncertain. Germline-derived CDR1 and CDR2 are SNHLY and FYNNEI. Trimming removed 6 bases at V and 4 bases at J, with 12 bases between. CDR3 length: 14 residues.

A few counts support this clone. V is TRBV12-5 and J is TRBJ2-3; no reliable D call. The CDR3 has 12 residues. V was shortened by 1 base and J by 5 bases, with 4 bases between the two germline ends. Germline V CDR1 and CDR2: LGHNT, FRNRAP. CDR3 residues: CASGLGRDTQYF. In DNA, the CDR3 is TGTGCTAGTGGTTTGGGGAGAGATACGCAGTATTTT.

The chain employs TRBV18 and TRBJ1-1; 9 positions agree with TRBD1. V dropped 2 bases and J dropped 0; count of bases not matched to a gene: 1. Germline V gene sequence: CDR1 KGHSH, CDR2 LQKENI. The CDR3 has 15 amino acids. CDR3 protein: CASSPGTGMNTEAFF. The CDR3 nucleotides are TGTGCCAGCTCACCAGGGACAGGGATGAACACTGAAGCTTTCTTT.